This is a list of T cell receptor beta chains from one sample in a study of memory CD4+ T cells and cytomegalovirus serostatus. Assay: immunoSEQ multiplex PCR; the TCRdb copy retains only in-frame clones and omits some. The data show approximately 46,000 clones, around 80% seen once. The sequenced material came from memory CD4+ T cells from blood. The receptors were gathered from an adult in good health and CMV-seronegative. CDR3s include the opening cysteine and the closing phenylalanine or tryptophan. Clone size is given for some rows only: seen once, a few or many times, or a class if the clone is expanded.

clone_size cdr3_length v_call cdr3_aa
. 17 TRBV2 CASTRSSGRANTGELFF
. 16 TRBV18 CASSPGRLGATDTQYF
. 13 TRBV5-4 CASSVQGGEKLFF
few 15 TRBV6-1 CASSLSTHSNQPQHF
. 15 TRBV9 CASSEGSGGAYEQYF
. 15 TRBV11-2 CASSFEVAGPETQYF
. 12 TRBV2 CASRTDGYEQYF
. 13 TRBV5-1 CASSLGTGNGYTF
medium-sized 14 TRBV7-9 CASSLDGGNYGYTF
. 15 TRBV19 CASSIGGQGAQGYTF
. 13 TRBV6-1 CASSSGGEAEQYF